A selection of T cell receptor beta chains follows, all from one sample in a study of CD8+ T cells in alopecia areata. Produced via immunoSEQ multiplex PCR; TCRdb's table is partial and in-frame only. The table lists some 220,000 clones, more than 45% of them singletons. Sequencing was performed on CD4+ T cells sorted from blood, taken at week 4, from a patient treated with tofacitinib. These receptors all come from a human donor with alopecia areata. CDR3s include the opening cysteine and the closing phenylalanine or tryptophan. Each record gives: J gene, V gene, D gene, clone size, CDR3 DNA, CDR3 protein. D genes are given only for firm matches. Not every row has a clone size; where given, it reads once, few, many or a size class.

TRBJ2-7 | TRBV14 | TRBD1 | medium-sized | TGTGCCAGCAGCACCGGGACAGCTCAGTACTTC | CASSTGTAQYF
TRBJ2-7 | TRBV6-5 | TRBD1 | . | TGTGCCAGCAGTAACAGGGGAGTCGCCGCCTACGAGCAGTACTTC | CASSNRGVAAYEQYF
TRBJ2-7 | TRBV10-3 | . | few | TGTGCCATCAGGGACACCTCCTACGAGCAGTACTTC | CAIRDTSYEQYF
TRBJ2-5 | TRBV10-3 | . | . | TGTGCCATCAGTGAGTCGGGGGCACAAGAGACCCAGTACTTC | CAISESGAQETQYF
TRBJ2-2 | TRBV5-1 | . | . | TGCGCCAGCAGCCTGACATCGAACACCGGGGAGCTGTTTTTT | CASSLTSNTGELFF
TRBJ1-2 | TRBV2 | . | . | TGTGCCAGCAGCCCACGACAGTATGGCTACACCTTC | CASSPRQYGYTF
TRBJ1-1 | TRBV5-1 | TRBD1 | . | TGCGCCAGCAGCCGCGACAGGGGGCCGGGGGGCACTGAAGCTTTCTTT | CASSRDRGPGGTEAFF
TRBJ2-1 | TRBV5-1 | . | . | TGCGCCAGCAAGGGGACGGTATCCTACAATGAGCAGTTCTTC | CASKGTVSYNEQFF
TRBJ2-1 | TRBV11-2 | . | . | TGTGCCAGCAGCTTAGAGCGCCTCAATGAGCAGTTCTTC | CASSLERLNEQFF
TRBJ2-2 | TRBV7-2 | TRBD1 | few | TGTGCCAGCAGCATTGGGACAGGGTACACCGGGGAGCTGTTTTTT | CASSIGTGYTGELFF
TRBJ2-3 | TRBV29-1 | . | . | TGCAGCGTCGGACTGCTGGGGACAGATACGCAGTATTTT | CSVGLLGTDTQYF
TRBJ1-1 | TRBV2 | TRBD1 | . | TGTGCCAGCAGGGCCCCGGGACAGAGTGAAGCTTTCTTT | CASRAPGQSEAFF
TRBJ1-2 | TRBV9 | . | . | TGTGCCAGCAGCCCCAGTGTTGGGGACTATGGCTACACCTTC | CASSPSVGDYGYTF
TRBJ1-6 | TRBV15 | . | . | TGTGCCACCAGCAGAGATCCAGGGATCGGTAATTCACCCCTCCACTTT | CATSRDPGIGNSPLHF
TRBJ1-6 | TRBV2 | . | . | TGTGCCAGCACGTCCTGGGGGACCAATTCACCCCTCCACTTT | CASTSWGTNSPLHF
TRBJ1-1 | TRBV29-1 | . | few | TGCAGCCCGCAAGATAAGACAGGAAAAGCTTTCTTT | CSPQDKTGKAFF
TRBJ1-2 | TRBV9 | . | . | TGTGCCAGCAGCAGATTAGACTATGGCTACACCTTC | CASSRLDYGYTF
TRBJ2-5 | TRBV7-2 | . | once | TGTGCCAGCAGCTTAGTTGGACAAGAGACCCAGTACTTC | CASSLVGQETQYF
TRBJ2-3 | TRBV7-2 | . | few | TGTGCCAGCAGCTTAGTCGGGGAAAACGCAGATACGCAGTATTTT | CASSLVGENADTQYF
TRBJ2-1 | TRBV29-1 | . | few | TGCAGCCACTGGAGCTCCTACAATGAGCAGTTCTTC | CSHWSSYNEQFF
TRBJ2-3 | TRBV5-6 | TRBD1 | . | TGTGCCAGCAGCTCGGACAGGGTTACGCAGTATTTT | CASSSDRVTQYF
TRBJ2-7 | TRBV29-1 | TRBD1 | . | TGCAGCTATACAGGGGGCTACGAGCAGTACTTC | CSYTGGYEQYF
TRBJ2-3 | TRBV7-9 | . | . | TGTGCCAGCAGCTTAAGGGGGGGCGAGAAAAATACGCAGTATTTT | CASSLRGGEKNTQYF
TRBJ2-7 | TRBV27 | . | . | TGTGCCAGCATGTGGGGGCGGGAGCAGTACTTC | CASMWGREQYF
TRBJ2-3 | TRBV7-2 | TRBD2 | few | TGTGCCAGCAGCGTTAGCGGGGGCACAGATACGCAGTATTTT | CASSVSGGTDTQYF
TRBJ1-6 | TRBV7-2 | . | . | TGTGCCAGCAGCTTGGGGACCTATAATTCACCCCTCCACTTT | CASSLGTYNSPLHF
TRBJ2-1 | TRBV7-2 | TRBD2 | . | TGTGCCAGCAGCCCCCGACTAGCGGGGGAGAGGAATGAGCAGTTCTTC | CASSPRLAGERNEQFF
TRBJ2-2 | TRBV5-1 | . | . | TGCGCCAGCAGCTTGGGGGCCAGGGCCAACACCGGGGAGCTGTTTTTT | CASSLGARANTGELFF
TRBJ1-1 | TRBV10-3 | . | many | TGTGCCATTCATAGAAATAGGGATGGCACTGAAGCTTTCTTT | CAIHRNRDGTEAFF
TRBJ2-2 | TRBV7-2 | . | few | TGTGCCAGCAGCTTAAGTGGGACCGGGGAGCTGTTTTTT | CASSLSGTGELFF
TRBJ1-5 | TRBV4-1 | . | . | TGCGCCAGCAGCCAGGAAGACAGGCCCGCAGGTCAGCCCCAGCATTTT | CASSQEDRPAGQPQHF
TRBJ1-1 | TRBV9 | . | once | TGTGCCAGCAGCACCCCAGGGGAGGCTGAAGCTTTCTTT | CASSTPGEAEAFF
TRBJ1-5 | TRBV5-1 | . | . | TGCGCCAGCAGCTTGAGAGATGGGGGCCCCCAGCATTTT | CASSLRDGGPQHF
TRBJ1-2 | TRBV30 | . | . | TGTGCCTGGACAGGGTGGAACTATGGCTACACCTTC | CAWTGWNYGYTF
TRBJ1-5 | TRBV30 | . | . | TGTGCCTGTTCTTTCCAGGGTTTGCAGCCCCAGCATTTT | CACSFQGLQPQHF
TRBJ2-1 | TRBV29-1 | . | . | TGCAGCGTTGATTTTCGGGGACTTAAACCTGATTCCTACAATGAGCAGTTCTTC | CSVDFRGLKPDSYNEQFF
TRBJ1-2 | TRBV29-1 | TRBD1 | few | TGCAGCGTCCCGGGACAGGGGAACTATGGCTACACCTTC | CSVPGQGNYGYTF
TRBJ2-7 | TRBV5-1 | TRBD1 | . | TGCGCCAGCAGCCAAATCCGGACAGGGCATATCGAGCAGTACTTC | CASSQIRTGHIEQYF
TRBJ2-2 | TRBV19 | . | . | TGTGCCAGTAGTATTGGGGCAGCTAACACCGGGGAGCTGTTTTTT | CASSIGAANTGELFF
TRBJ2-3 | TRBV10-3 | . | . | TGTGCCATCAGTGAGTCTGCGGGGGCCACAGATACGCAGTATTTT | CAISESAGATDTQYF
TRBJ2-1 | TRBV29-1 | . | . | TGCAGCGCCTCACTGGTCAATGAGCAGTTCTTC | CSASLVNEQFF
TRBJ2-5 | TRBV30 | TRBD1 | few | TGTGCCTGGATGGGGACAGTTGCGGAGACCCAGTACTTC | CAWMGTVAETQYF
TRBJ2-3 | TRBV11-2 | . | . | TGTGCCAGCAGCGGGGGGGGCCCGACAGATACGCAGTATTTT | CASSGGGPTDTQYF
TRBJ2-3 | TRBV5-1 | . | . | TGCGCCAGCAGAACCGACTCGCTAGGAAGCACAGATACGCAGTATTTT | CASRTDSLGSTDTQYF
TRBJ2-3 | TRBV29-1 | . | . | TGCAGCGTAGAACGTGGTGTGACGCAGTATTTT | CSVERGVTQYF
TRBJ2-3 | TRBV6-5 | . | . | TGTGCCAGCAGTTACTCTTTGACAGATACGCAGTATTTT | CASSYSLTDTQYF
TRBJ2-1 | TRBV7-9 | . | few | TGTGCCAGCAGCTTAGAACTACAGCCCGAGTTCTTC | CASSLELQPEFF
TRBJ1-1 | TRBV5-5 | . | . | TGTGCCAGCAGCTGGTATCCAGCGAACACTGAAGCTTTCTTT | CASSWYPANTEAFF
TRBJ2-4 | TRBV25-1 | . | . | TGTGCCAGCAGTGCGGGACCCATTCAGTACTTC | CASSAGPIQYF
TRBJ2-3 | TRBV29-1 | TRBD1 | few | TGCAGCGCACGGACAGGAACTAGCACAGATACGCAGTATTTT | CSARTGTSTDTQYF
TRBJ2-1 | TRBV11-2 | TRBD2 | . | TGTGCCAGCAGCTTAGATGGGGGAGGGTTTGAGCAGTTCTTC | CASSLDGGGFEQFF
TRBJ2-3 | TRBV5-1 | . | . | TGCGCCAGCAGCCACCAAGGGGCAACAGATACGCAGTATTTT | CASSHQGATDTQYF
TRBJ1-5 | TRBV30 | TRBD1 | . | TGTGCCTGGAGTGTCGGAGACAGGGGCGATCAGCCCCAGCATTTT | CAWSVGDRGDQPQHF
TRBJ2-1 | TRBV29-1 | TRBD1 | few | TGCAGCGTTGGTCTTCGTGGGGACAGGGGGATGATCCCGGGAAACAATGAGCAGTTCTTC | CSVGLRGDRGMIPGNNEQFF
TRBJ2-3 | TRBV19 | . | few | TGTGCCAGCTCCAGGGAAGCAGATACGCAGTATTTT | CASSREADTQYF